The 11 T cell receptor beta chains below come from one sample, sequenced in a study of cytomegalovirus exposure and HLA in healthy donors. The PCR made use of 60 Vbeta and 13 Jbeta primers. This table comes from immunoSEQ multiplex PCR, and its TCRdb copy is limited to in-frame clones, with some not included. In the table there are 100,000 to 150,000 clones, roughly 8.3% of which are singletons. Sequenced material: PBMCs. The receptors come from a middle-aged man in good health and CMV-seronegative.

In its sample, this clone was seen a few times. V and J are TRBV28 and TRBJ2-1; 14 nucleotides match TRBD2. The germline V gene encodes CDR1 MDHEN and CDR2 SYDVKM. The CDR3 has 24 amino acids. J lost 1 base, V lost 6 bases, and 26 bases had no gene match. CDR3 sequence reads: CASSLPSQLPLTSGGAGSYNEQFF. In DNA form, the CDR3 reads TGTGCCAGCAGCCTGCCAAGCCAACTTCCTCTGACTAGCGGGGGGGCCGGGTCCTACAATGAGCAGTTCTTC.

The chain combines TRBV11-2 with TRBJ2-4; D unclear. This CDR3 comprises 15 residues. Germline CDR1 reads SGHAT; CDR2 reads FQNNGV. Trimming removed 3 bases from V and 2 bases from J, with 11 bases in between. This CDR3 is CASSFRVRTKNIQYF. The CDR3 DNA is TGTGCCAGCAGCTTCCGGGTTCGAACCAAAAACATTCAGTACTTC.

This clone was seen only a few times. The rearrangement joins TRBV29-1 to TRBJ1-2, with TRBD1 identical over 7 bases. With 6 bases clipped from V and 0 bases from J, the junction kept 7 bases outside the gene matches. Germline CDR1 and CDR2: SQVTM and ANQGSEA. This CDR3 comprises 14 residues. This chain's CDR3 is CSVPGQSANYGYTF. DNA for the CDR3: TGCAGCGTCCCGGGACAGTCAGCTAACTATGGCTACACCTTC.

The CDR3 DNA reads as TGTGCCAGCAGTTTAGGGGGGGCGCGGGGAGAGACCCAGTACTTC. Encoded protein: CASSLGGARGETQYF. The rearrangement joins TRBV27 to TRBJ2-5, with D possibly TRBD2 on 7 matching bases. Germline V lookup: CDR1 MNHEY, CDR2 SMNVEV (reference sequence). This CDR3 has 15 residues. V lost 2 bases and J lost 4, with 14 bases in between.

Here the CDR3 reads CASSLRVVTEAFF. The CDR3 DNA follows: TGTGCCAGCAGTCTCAGGGTGGTCACTGAAGCTTTCTTT. The V and J genes are TRBV14 and TRBJ1-1; D is possibly TRBD1 (5 bases). The V end was cut by 6 bases, the J end by 4 bases, with 12 bases between. CDR3 length: 13 amino acids. Germline V lookup: CDR1 SGHDN, CDR2 FVKESK.

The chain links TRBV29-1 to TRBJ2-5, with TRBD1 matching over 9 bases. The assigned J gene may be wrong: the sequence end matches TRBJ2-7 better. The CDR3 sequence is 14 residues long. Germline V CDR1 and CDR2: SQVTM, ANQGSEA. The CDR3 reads CSVDISGTGYEQYF. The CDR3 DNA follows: TGCAGCGTTGATATATCCGGGACAGGGTACGAGCAGTACTTC.

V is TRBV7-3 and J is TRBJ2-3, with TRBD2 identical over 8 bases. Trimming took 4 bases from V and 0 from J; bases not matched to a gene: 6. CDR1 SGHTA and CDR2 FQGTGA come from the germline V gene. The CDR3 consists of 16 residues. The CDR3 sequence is CASSSTRGGSTDTQYF. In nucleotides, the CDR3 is TGTGCCAGCAGCTCAACCCGGGGGGGGAGCACAGATACGCAGTATTTT. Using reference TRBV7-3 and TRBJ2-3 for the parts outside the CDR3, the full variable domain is GAGVSQTPSNKVTEKGKYVELRCDPISGHTALYWYRQSLGQGPEFLIYFQGTGAADDSGLPNDRFFAVRPEGSVSTLKIQRTERGDSAVYLCASSSTRGGSTDTQYFGPGTRLTVL.

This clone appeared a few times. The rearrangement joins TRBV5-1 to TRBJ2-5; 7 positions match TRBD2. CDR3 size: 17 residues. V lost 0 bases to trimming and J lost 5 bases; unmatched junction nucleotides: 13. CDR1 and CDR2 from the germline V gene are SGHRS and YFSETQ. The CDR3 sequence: CASSLATSRGSEETQYF. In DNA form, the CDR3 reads TGCGCCAGCAGCTTGGCAACGTCGCGGGGGAGTGAGGAGACCCAGTACTTC.

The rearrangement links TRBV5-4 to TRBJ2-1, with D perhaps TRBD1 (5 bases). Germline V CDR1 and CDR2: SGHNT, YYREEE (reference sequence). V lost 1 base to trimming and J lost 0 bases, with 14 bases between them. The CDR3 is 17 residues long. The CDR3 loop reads CASSLSRARSSYNEQFF. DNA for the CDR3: TGTGCCAGCAGCTTGAGCAGGGCTCGGAGCTCCTACAATGAGCAGTTCTTC.

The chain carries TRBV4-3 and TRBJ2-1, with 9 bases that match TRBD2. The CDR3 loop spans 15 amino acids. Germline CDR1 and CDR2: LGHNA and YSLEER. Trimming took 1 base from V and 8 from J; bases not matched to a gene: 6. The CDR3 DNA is TGCGCCAGCAGCCAAGGGGGCGGGGGGGCATATGAGCAGTTCTTC. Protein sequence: CASSQGGGGAYEQFF.

CDR3 protein: CASSYLYEQYF. CDR3 nucleotides: TGTGCCAGCAGTTATCTCTACGAGCAGTACTTC. This chain links TRBV6-5 with TRBJ2-7; D is unresolved. V was shortened by 3 bases and J by 3 bases, with 3 bases between the two germline ends. The germline gives CDR1 MNHEY, CDR2 SVGAGI. CDR3 length: 11 residues.